This record covers a single T cell receptor beta chain. Antigen: not known. The data are from a study of CD8 T cells in Susac syndrome. Random hexamers primed reverse transcription of 0.5 to 1 ug RNA. The CDR3 of TCR beta was amplified by immunoSEQ multiplex PCR across 54 Vbeta and 13 Jbeta. Each CDR3 protein gets one entry after TCRdb re-called the immunoSEQ multiplex PCR reads with MiXCR. The sample has under 200,000 distinct CDR3 sequences; 92% are singletons. Sequencing targeted TCR beta in T cells from blood (CD8+ and CD4+). TEMRA cells were enriched by FACS, while CD8+ and CD4+ T cells were obtained through a negative isolation that was performed magnetically. Germline V lookup: CDR1 KGHSH, CDR2 LQKENI. This CDR3 has 19 amino acids. With V trimmed by 3 bases and J by 0 bases, 12 bases remained unmatched. Study-wide results and caveats: That the number of individuals in its TCR sequencing and HLA analysis was relatively small was acknowledged by the study.

The V gene is TRBV18, the J gene TRBJ2-7; 12 bases line up with TRBD2. Source material: CD4+ T cells from PBMCs. This TCR was sampled from a human donor in good health. The CDR3 DNA sequence: TGTGCCAGCTCACCCACCCCGGGGCTAGCGGGAGGGATCTCCTACGAGCAGTACTTC. This sequence encodes CASSPTPGLAGGISYEQYF.